The 20 T cell receptor beta chains in this list originate from one sample, sequenced in a study of blood T cell repertoires in COVID-19. Profiling relied on immunoSEQ multiplex PCR, and the TCRdb table lists in-frame clones only, not all of them. The data show under 250,000 clones, roughly 90% seen once. The sequenced sample was PBMCs or T cells enriched from blood (not recorded which). These receptors originate from a woman aged 25 to 39 with acute COVID-19.

CDR3 DNA: TGTGCCAGCAGCTCCGGACTAGCGGGGGGCCAGGATTTGTTCTTC. It specifies CASSSGLAGGQDLFF. The chain recombines TRBV7-2 with TRBJ2-1; TRBD2 matches at 14 bases. V dropped 4 bases and J dropped 15; count of bases not matched to a gene: 11. Germline loops: CDR1 SGHTA, CDR2 FQGNSA. The length of the CDR3 is 15 residues.

The chain has TRBV10-3 and TRBJ2-5; 9 bases align to TRBD1. The V segment lost 0 bases and the J segment 10 bases; nucleotides outside the gene matches: 6. The CDR3 is 14 residues long. Germline CDR1 ENHRY, CDR2 SYGVKD. CDR3 region: CAISESTGGGVQYF. Here the CDR3 DNA reads TGTGCCATCAGTGAGTCTACAGGGGGCGGTGTCCAGTACTTC.

The gene calls are TRBV19 and TRBJ1-1, with a possible D match to TRBD1 (6 bases). Per germline, CDR1 LNHDA and CDR2 SQIVND (reference sequence). The length of the CDR3 is 14 residues. V lost 1 base and J lost 5, with 11 bases in between. The CDR3 reads CASSIGRGITEAFF. The CDR3 coding sequence is TGTGCCAGTAGTATAGGCAGGGGCATTACTGAAGCTTTCTTT.

This clone was seen once. The J gene is TRBJ1-1, the V gene TRBV4-3; TRBD1 is a possible D gene (5 bases). Trimming removed 2 bases from V and 8 bases from J, with 15 bases in between. CDR3 size: 14 residues. Germline V lookup: CDR1 LGHNA, CDR2 YSLEER. The CDR3 reads CASSQSRGLREAFF. The CDR3 region has the DNA TGCGCCAGCAGCCAAAGTAGGGGCCTTCGGGAAGCTTTCTTT.

This clone has only a few counts. The rearrangement uses TRBV19 and TRBJ1-1; D unclear. Trimming took off 5 bases at V and 6 bases at J, with 19 bases between the two ends. Germline CDR1 and CDR2: LNHDA and SQIVND (reference sequence). The CDR3 consists of 15 residues. CDR3 sequence reads: CASSFRSGFYAEAFF. The CDR3 coding sequence is TGTGCCAGTAGTTTTCGGTCGGGGTTTTACGCTGAAGCTTTCTTT. Drawing the rest from reference TRBV19 and TRBJ1-1, the complete variable domain is DGGITQSPKYLFRKEGQNVTLSCEQNLNHDAMYWYRQDPGQGLRLIYYSQIVNDFQKGDIAEGYSVSREKKESFPLTVTSAQKNPTAFYLCASSFRSGFYAEAFFGQGTRLTVV.

This chain uses TRBV18 with TRBJ2-4; TRBD1 aligns across 9 bases. This CDR3 spans 14 amino acids. V lost 6 bases, J lost 10 bases, and 10 bases stayed unmatched. The V gene's germline CDR1 is KGHSH and CDR2 LQKENI. This CDR3 is CASSRLDRGAIQYF. CDR3 DNA sequence: TGTGCCAGCTCCCGGCTAGACAGGGGGGCTATTCAGTACTTC.

The chain employs TRBV5-1 and TRBJ2-7; a possible D gene is TRBD1 (6 bases). With 4 bases removed from V and 6 bases from J, the gap between germline ends came to 20 bases. This CDR3 region has 15 residues. The germline gives CDR1 SGHRS, CDR2 YFSETQ. CDR3 protein: CASSPTPTTGAEQYF. The CDR3 nucleotides are TGCGCCAGCAGCCCCACCCCGACGACAGGAGCCGAGCAGTACTTC.

The chain recombines TRBV6-5 with TRBJ2-3, with 12 bases aligning to TRBD1. Germline assignment: CDR1 MNHEY and CDR2 SVGAGI. The CDR3 loop spans 15 amino acids. Trimming cost V 6 bases and J 6 bases; bases outside gene matches: 7. The CDR3 spells CASSFTGTGGDTQYF. For the CDR3, the DNA is TGTGCCAGCAGCTTTACGGGGACAGGGGGCGATACGCAGTATTTT.

The V gene is TRBV2, the J gene TRBJ2-1, with 12 nucleotides matching TRBD2. V was pared by 5 bases and J by 3 bases, with 5 bases of the junction left unmatched. From germline, CDR1 is SNHLY and CDR2 FYNNEI. This CDR3 region has 16 residues. The CDR3 sequence is CASSTGLAGSYNEQFF. DNA for the CDR3: TGTGCCAGCAGTACAGGACTAGCGGGGAGCTACAATGAGCAGTTCTTC.

The V call is TRBV4-3, the J call TRBJ1-2; D call uncertain. The length of the CDR3 is 13 residues. CDR1 is LGHNA, CDR2 YSLEER, per germline. V was clipped by 4 bases and J by 0 bases, with 6 bases between them. CDR3 in amino acids: CASSPRPNYGYTF. For the CDR3, the DNA is TGCGCCAGCAGCCCTAGACCTAACTATGGCTACACCTTC.

In this sample, this clone turned up once. The rearrangement uses TRBV7-2 and TRBJ1-1, with D possibly matching TRBD1 (5 bases). Germline-derived CDR1 and CDR2 are SGHTA and FQGNSA. The CDR3 is 13 residues long. V was trimmed by 7 bases and J by 5 bases, leaving 14 bases between them. The CDR3 DNA is TGTGCCAGCACTATCCGGGGGGGGACTGAAGCTTTCTTT. The encoded protein is CASTIRGGTEAFF.

CDR3 protein: CASSLGTEAFF. The CDR3 nucleotides read TGTGCCAGCAGTCTAGGCACTGAAGCTTTCTTT. V is TRBV28 and J is TRBJ1-1; D is unresolved. The germline V gene encodes CDR1 MDHEN and CDR2 SYDVKM. The ends were cut back, 5 bases at V and 4 bases at J, with 5 bases in the middle. CDR3 size: 11 residues.

The chain joins TRBV6-2 or TRBV6-3 to TRBJ2-5; 7 bases are a match to TRBD2. Germline values: CDR1 MNHEY, CDR2 SVGEGT. The CDR3 sequence is 15 residues long. Germline trimming cut 5 bases from V and 2 bases from J; bases unmatched to any gene: 8. The CDR3 reads CASSPRLALQETQYF. The CDR3 nucleotides are TGTGCCAGCAGTCCGCGACTAGCCTTACAAGAGACCCAGTACTTC.

This rearrangement joins TRBV6-4 to TRBJ2-1, with D possibly TRBD1 on 6 matching bases. Germline V gene lookup returns CDR1 MRHNA and CDR2 SNTAGT. This CDR3 contains 13 residues. V was trimmed by 9 bases and J by 9 bases, leaving 18 bases between them. This CDR3 reads CARRTRGLCEQFF. CDR3 nucleotide sequence: TGTGCCAGAAGAACCAGGGGCCTTTGTGAGCAGTTCTTC.

The genes are TRBV18 and TRBJ1-1; D remains ambiguous. This CDR3 has 14 residues. Looked up from germline, CDR1 is KGHSH and CDR2 is LQKENI. With 3 bases removed from V and 0 bases from J, the gap between germline ends came to 8 bases. The CDR3 loop reads CASSPGNLNTEAFF. CDR3 nucleotide sequence: TGTGCCAGCTCACCGGGCAACCTGAACACTGAAGCTTTCTTT.

The gene calls are TRBV28 and TRBJ2-2, with 9 bases fitting TRBD1. This CDR3 region has 16 residues. V lost 4 bases to trimming and J lost 1 base; unmatched junction nucleotides: 4. Germline V gene lookup returns CDR1 MDHEN and CDR2 SYDVKM. CDR3: CASSSSGQGNTGELFF. CDR3 in DNA: TGTGCCAGCAGTTCCTCGGGACAGGGGAACACCGGGGAGCTGTTTTTT. The full variable domain, completed using reference TRBV28 and TRBJ2-2, is DVKVTQSSRYLVKRTGEKVFLECVQDMDHENMFWYRQDPGLGLRLIYFSYDVKMKEKGDIPEGYSVSREKKERFSLILESASTNQTSMYLCASSSSGQGNTGELFFGEGSRLTVL.

This sequence joins TRBV9 and TRBJ2-3; TRBD2 might be the D (6 bases). Trimming left V 2 bases short and J 2 bases short, with 12 bases between. The germline CDR1 and CDR2 sequences are SGDLS and YYNGEE. The CDR3 runs to 15 residues. The CDR3 spells CASSVRDFYTDTQYF. CDR3 coding DNA: TGTGCCAGCAGCGTCCGGGACTTTTACACAGATACGCAGTATTTT.

The J gene is TRBJ2-7, the V gene TRBV28; 9 positions match TRBD2. CDR1 is MDHEN and CDR2 is SYDVKM in the germline V gene. This CDR3 comprises 16 residues. Trimming at V came to 4 bases and at J to 2 bases, leaving 9 bases not matched to a gene. The CDR3 nucleotides are TGTGCCAGCAGTTCTGGAGGAGCGGGGGGAACCTACGAGCAGTACTTC. It yields the protein CASSSGGAGGTYEQYF. Full variable domain (outside the CDR3, taken from reference TRBV28 and TRBJ2-7): DVKVTQSSRYLVKRTGEKVFLECVQDMDHENMFWYRQDPGLGLRLIYFSYDVKMKEKGDIPEGYSVSREKKERFSLILESASTNQTSMYLCASSSGGAGGTYEQYFGPGTRLTVT.

This chain joins TRBV7-2 and TRBJ1-1; 10 bases align to TRBD1. V was pared by 3 bases and J by 7 bases, with 2 bases of the junction left unmatched. Germline loops: CDR1 SGHTA, CDR2 FQGNSA. This CDR3 comprises 13 residues. CDR3 loop: CASSFDRGREAFF. Written as DNA, the CDR3 is TGTGCCAGCAGCTTCGACAGGGGGCGTGAAGCTTTCTTT. The full variable domain, its missing parts supplied by reference TRBV7-2 and TRBJ1-1, is GAGVSQSPSNKVTEKGKDVELRCDPISGHTALYWYRQSLGQGLEFLIYFQGNSAPDKSGLPSDRFSAERTGGSVSTLTIQRTQQEDSAVYLCASSFDRGREAFFGQGTRLTVV.

This clone was found once. Other DNA variants within this sample encode the same CDR3. The chain employs TRBV28 and TRBJ1-5; 7 positions match TRBD1. The CDR3 has 12 amino acids. J was trimmed by 6 bases and V by 5 bases; bases with no gene match: 1. Germline V gene sequence: CDR1 MDHEN, CDR2 SYDVKM. As DNA, the CDR3 is TGTGCCAGCAGTCCAGGGGGTCAGCCCCAGCATTTT. Protein sequence: CASSPGGQPQHF.